This record looks at one T cell receptor (beta chain) sequence and its context. Its antigen is currently unknown. The sample originates from a study of cytomegalovirus exposure and HLA in healthy donors. With 60 Vbeta and 13 Jbeta primers, the PCR was carried out. Profiling relied on immunoSEQ multiplex PCR, and the TCRdb table lists in-frame clones only, not all of them. Here the sample spans more than 150,000 clones, approximately 73% being singletons. Whole-study findings and limits: Analysis was carried out at a later point, and it linked a missense DCLRE1C variant to TCR beta V- and J-gene trimming.

CDR1 and CDR2 from the germline V gene are SGHVS and FNYEAQ. CDR3 length equals 17 residues. V trimming: 1 base; J trimming: 2 bases; junction bases outside the gene matches: 10. Input material: PBMCs. This sequence was found in a woman younger than 45 in good health and CMV-seropositive. The chain joins TRBV7-6 to TRBJ2-5; 7 positions match TRBD2. This chain's CDR3 is CASSLVVGRRRQETQYF. DNA for the CDR3: TGTGCCAGCAGCTTAGTGGTCGGGAGGCGGCGTCAAGAGACCCAGTACTTC.